The 14 T cell receptor beta chains given below trace back to one sample, sequenced in a study of beta chain features in type 1 diabetes. Every isolated RNA sample was fully reverse transcribed, so sequencing captured expressed TCRB transcripts. Sequenced by immunoSEQ multiplex PCR; TCRdb stores in-frame clones only, minus some. The data contain 140,000 to 150,000 clones, 48% of them seen just once; the ten biggest clones take up around 0.39%. The sequenced material came from Tregs from blood. These receptors were obtained from a young man in good health.

This clone was counted only a few times. The chain recombines TRBV7-2 with TRBJ2-3, with 14 bases lining up with TRBD2. Germline CDR1 is SGHTA and CDR2 is FQGNSA. With 1 base clipped from V and 5 bases from J, the junction kept 8 bases outside the gene matches. The CDR3 is made up of 18 amino acids. CDR3 nucleotide sequence: TGTGCCAGCAGCTTAGTTTTGACTAGCGGGAGGGCCCTAGATACGCAGTATTTT. This encodes CASSLVLTSGRALDTQYF.

The rearrangement joins TRBV29-1 to TRBJ2-1; 7 bases line up with TRBD2. CDR1 SQVTM and CDR2 ANQGSEA come from the germline V gene. The trim removed 8 bases at V and 1 base at J, leaving 11 bases unmatched. The CDR3 extends over 15 amino acids. The CDR3 reads CSYGEGGGSYNEQFF. CDR3 sequence (DNA): TGCAGCTATGGGGAGGGTGGTGGTTCCTACAATGAGCAGTTCTTC.

This chain links TRBV28 with TRBJ2-7; TRBD1 matches at 9 bases. This CDR3 contains 15 residues. V dropped 3 bases and J dropped 3; count of bases not matched to a gene: 6. The germline V gene has CDR1 MDHEN and CDR2 SYDVKM. CDR3 nucleotide sequence: TGTGCCAGCAGTTTCGGGGGACAGGGTAACTACGAGCAGTACTTC. It encodes CASSFGGQGNYEQYF.

This chain connects TRBV6-5 to TRBJ2-1; 8 nucleotides align to TRBD2. J lost 0 bases, V lost 2 bases, and 3 bases had no gene match. The CDR3 contains 16 residues. Germline CDR1 is MNHEY and CDR2 is SVGAGI. The CDR3 loop reads CASSYLSGVSYNEQFF. The CDR3 bases are TGTGCCAGCAGTTACCTTAGCGGGGTCTCCTACAATGAGCAGTTCTTC.

The V gene is TRBV6-5, the J gene TRBJ2-7; 10 bases map to TRBD2. The ends lost 2 bases at V and 3 bases at J; junction bases unmatched: 1. Germline V lookup: CDR1 MNHEY, CDR2 SVGAGI. This CDR3 is 14 amino acids long. The CDR3 DNA reads as TGTGCCAGCAGTTACGGGACTAGCGACTACGAGCAGTACTTC. Protein product: CASSYGTSDYEQYF.

The rearrangement links TRBV9 to TRBJ2-1, with a weak D call TRBD1 (5 bases). Trimming stripped 0 bases from V and 3 bases from J, with 7 bases between. The CDR3 spans 14 residues. The germline CDR1 and CDR2 sequences are SGDLS and YYNGEE. The CDR3 nucleotides read TGTGCCAGCAGCGTAGACAGGCTCTACAATGAGCAGTTCTTC. Translation gives CASSVDRLYNEQFF.

The chain couples TRBV2 to TRBJ2-7; D is undetermined. The CDR3 is 14 amino acids. Germline V CDR1 and CDR2: SNHLY, FYNNEI. Deletions cut 1 base from V and 6 bases from J, with 13 bases between. The DNA of the CDR3 is TGTGCCAGCAGTGAAGGGATAGCCATACGCGAGCAGTACTTC. Protein product: CASSEGIAIREQYF.

This clone has only a few counts. The chain couples TRBV6-5 to TRBJ2-1; the match to TRBD2 covers 7 bases. The CDR3 is 16 amino acids. Per the germline V gene, CDR1 is MNHEY and CDR2 is SVGAGI. Trimming cost V 1 base and J 0 bases; bases outside gene matches: 3. For the CDR3, the DNA is TGTGCCAGCAGTTACTTAGGGGACTACTCCTACAATGAGCAGTTCTTC. This encodes CASSYLGDYSYNEQFF.

The chain carries TRBV5-1 and TRBJ2-5; 10 bases agree with TRBD1. V trimming: 6 bases; J trimming: 5 bases; junction bases outside the gene matches: 10. Germline V lookup: CDR1 SGHRS, CDR2 YFSETQ. The CDR3 runs 15 residues. CDR3 sequence: CASTERTGGGETQYF. DNA for the CDR3: TGCGCCAGCACGGAACGGACAGGGGGAGGGGAGACCCAGTACTTC.

To note about this clone: This sample includes further DNA sequences coding for the same CDR3. The chain uses TRBV28 and TRBJ2-7; D is undetermined. Germline-derived CDR1 and CDR2 are MDHEN and SYDVKM. The CDR3 sequence is 14 residues long. V dropped 3 bases and J dropped 0 bases, with 9 bases sitting between them. The CDR3: CASSFSGSSYEQYF. The CDR3 DNA is TGTGCCAGCAGTTTTTCTGGCAGCTCCTACGAGCAGTACTTC.

DNA for the CDR3: TGTGCCAGCAGTTCCGGGACAGGGGGTAGGGAGCAGTACTTC. Protein product: CASSSGTGGREQYF. The V gene is TRBV28, the J gene TRBJ2-7; 11 positions match TRBD1. V gave up 4 bases and J gave up 7 bases; unmatched junction bases: 6. Germline V gene data show CDR1 as MDHEN and CDR2 as SYDVKM. This CDR3 is built from 14 residues.

This clone was seen a handful of times. This rearrangement joins TRBV4-1 to TRBJ1-1, with D possibly matching TRBD1 (5 bases). Trimming cost V 0 bases and J 0 bases, with 14 bases left between them. This CDR3 contains 17 residues. CDR1 and CDR2 from the germline V gene are MGHRA and YSYEKL. This CDR3 is CASSQDWRGHMNTEAFF. The CDR3 DNA follows: TGCGCCAGCAGCCAAGATTGGAGGGGCCACATGAACACTGAAGCTTTCTTT.

This clone was picked up a small number of times. This chain uses TRBV7-8 with TRBJ2-7; TRBD1 matches 8 bases. This CDR3 contains 15 residues. The junction had 7 bases not matched to a gene; V was cut back by 1 base and J by 5 bases. The germline V gene has CDR1 SGHVS and CDR2 FQNEAQ. As DNA, the CDR3 is TGTGCCAGCAGCTTAGTTGGACAGGGCTTCCACGAGCAGTACTTC. Its translation: CASSLVGQGFHEQYF.

The chain recombines TRBV7-9 with TRBJ1-1; TRBD1 matches at 7 bases. The CDR3 extends over 14 amino acids. J was trimmed by 0 bases and V by 5 bases; bases with no gene match: 3. CDR1 and CDR2 (germline): SEHNR, FQNEAQ (reference sequence). This CDR3 is CASSTGTVNTEAFF. The CDR3 DNA reads as TGTGCCAGCAGCACCGGGACAGTGAACACTGAAGCTTTCTTT.